The clone carrying this T cell receptor (beta chain) occurred many times. This specimen comes from a study of blood T cells in healthy people across ages. Germline CDR1 is DFQATT and CDR2 is SNEGSKA (reference sequence). The CDR3 consists of 11 residues. V was cut by 6 bases and J by 7 bases, with 10 bases left in between. A J-beta primer mix and a sample-barcoded 5' primer were used in a second PCR of roughly 7 to 12 cycles. MiXCR was run by TCRdb on the 5' RACE reads, yielding one entry per CDR3 protein. The table has fewer than 2,000,000 distinct CDR3 sequences, around 36% seen once. This TCR derives from a woman in her thirties in good health. This chain uses TRBV20-1 with TRBJ2-1; D perhaps matches TRBD1 (5 bases). Input material: blood. This chain's CDR3 is CSARQGNEQFF. The CDR3 bases are TGCAGTGCGCGCCAGGGTAATGAGCAGTTCTTC.